These 13 T cell receptor beta chains were sequenced from one sample in a study of response to subunit inactivated influenza vaccine. In TCRdb, the RT-PCR reads were re-called with MiXCR into one record per CDR3 protein. The sample carries 450,000 to 700,000 distinct CDR3 sequences, 14% recorded once. Sequenced here: PBMCs from blood, sampled about 11 days after vaccination. The receptors derive from a man aged 50-59 years who received an inactivated influenza vaccine.

This rearrangement joins TRBV2 to TRBJ1-6; D might be TRBD1 (5 bases). The V end lost 6 bases, the J end lost 14 bases, and 14 bases lay between the germline ends. CDR1 and CDR2 from the germline V gene are SNHLY and FYNNEI. The CDR3 is made up of 12 amino acids. CDR3 nucleotide sequence: TGTGCCAGCAGCCGGGACCGAGGGGCCCTCCACTTT. Translating gives CASSRDRGALHF.

This clonotype turned up a few times. The gene calls are TRBV7-2 and TRBJ1-5; unclear D gene. Germline V gives CDR1 SGHTA, CDR2 FQGNSA. V dropped 5 bases and J dropped 3 bases, with 5 bases sitting between them. This CDR3 region has 12 residues. CDR3 in amino acids: CASSVYNQPQHF. The CDR3 DNA reads as TGTGCCAGCAGCGTTTACAATCAGCCCCAGCATTTT. Full variable domain (outside the CDR3, taken from reference TRBV7-2 and TRBJ1-5): GAGVSQSPSNKVTEKGKDVELRCDPISGHTALYWYRQSLGQGLEFLIYFQGNSAPDKSGLPSDRFSAERTGGSVSTLTIQRTQQEDSAVYLCASSVYNQPQHFGDGTRLSIL.

A few counts support this clonotype. V is TRBV5-1 and J is TRBJ2-3, with D perhaps TRBD2 (5 bases). This CDR3 is built from 16 residues. CDR1 is SGHRS, CDR2 YFSETQ, per germline. Between the trimmed V and J ends, which lost 3 bases and 0 bases, there was a span of 14 bases. The DNA for the CDR3 is TGCGCCAGCAGCTCCCTCGGGCGGGCTAGCACAGATACGCAGTATTTT. Protein: CASSSLGRASTDTQYF.

This clonotype was seen only a few times. The chain combines TRBV5-1 with TRBJ2-2; D remains ambiguous. The CDR3 spans 15 residues. Germline V gene sequence: CDR1 SGHRS, CDR2 YFSETQ. The V and J ends lost 2 bases and 0 bases respectively, with 8 bases between them. For the CDR3, the DNA is TGCGCCAGCAGCTTTAGGACCTCGAACACCGGGGAGCTGTTTTTT. Its protein is CASSFRTSNTGELFF.

The chain recombines TRBV12-3 or TRBV12-4 with TRBJ1-4, with D perhaps matching TRBD1 (6 bases). The CDR3 is made up of 15 amino acids. Trimming took 6 bases from V and 7 from J, leaving 18 bases between them. The CDR3 region has the DNA TGTGCCAGCAGCGGTACCGGGACAATAACTGAAAAACTGTTTTTT. Its translation is CASSGTGTITEKLFF.

CDR3 residues: CASSQGGLLGLADNEQFF. DNA of the CDR3: TGTGCCAGCAGCCAAGGGGGCCTCCTGGGACTAGCGGACAATGAGCAGTTCTTC. This chain connects TRBV3-1 to TRBJ2-1, with 11 bases lining up with TRBD2. Germline V lookup: CDR1 LGHDT, CDR2 YNNKEL (reference sequence). The ends lost 1 base at V and 5 bases at J; junction bases unmatched: 10. The CDR3 has 18 amino acids.

The V call is TRBV20-1, the J call TRBJ1-5; no firm D call. The germline V gene encodes CDR1 DFQATT and CDR2 SNEGSKA (reference sequence). CDR3 length: 14 amino acids. V was cut by 0 bases and J by 3 bases, with 9 bases left in between. CDR3 nucleotides: TGCAGTGCTAGAGATTTAGGGTTCAATCAGCCCCAGCATTTT. It is translated as CSARDLGFNQPQHF.

This rearrangement joins TRBV7-8 to TRBJ2-3; D may correspond to TRBD1 or TRBD2 (5 bases each). The CDR3 contains 14 residues. V was trimmed by 5 bases and J by 4 bases, leaving 13 bases between them. CDR1 is SGHVS, CDR2 FQNEAQ, per germline. The CDR3 nucleotides are TGTGCCAGCAGCCTACGCCGGGGCGCAGATACGCAGTATTTT. It yields the protein CASSLRRGADTQYF.

The gene calls are TRBV20-1 and TRBJ2-1; 8 positions match TRBD1. Germline CDR1 and CDR2: DFQATT and SNEGSKA (reference sequence). With 3 bases clipped from V and 5 bases from J, the junction kept 12 bases outside the gene matches. This CDR3 has 16 amino acids. CDR3 sequence (DNA): TGCAGTGCTAGGGGTCCGGGACAGGTGGCCCACAATGAGCAGTTCTTC. This encodes CSARGPGQVAHNEQFF.

Only a few counts were recorded for this clonotype. The chain links TRBV20-1 to TRBJ2-1, with TRBD2 matching over 9 bases. With 3 bases clipped from V and 4 bases from J, the junction kept 4 bases outside the gene matches. Germline-derived CDR1 and CDR2 are DFQATT and SNEGSKA (reference sequence). The CDR3 consists of 14 residues. As DNA, the CDR3 is TGCAGTGCTAGGGGGCGGGAGGGTTACAATGAGCAGTTCTTC. Its protein is CSARGREGYNEQFF.

This clonotype turned up a few times. V is TRBV28 and J is TRBJ2-7; 7 nucleotides line up with TRBD1. Germline V gives CDR1 MDHEN, CDR2 SYDVKM. The CDR3 runs to 15 residues. Trimming cost V 5 bases and J 3 bases; bases outside gene matches: 10. The CDR3 sequence: CASSPLGNRGYEQYF. Here the CDR3 DNA reads TGTGCCAGCAGTCCCCTAGGGAACAGGGGCTACGAGCAGTACTTC.

The chain carries TRBV18 and TRBJ2-1; 9 bases fit TRBD1. Looked up from germline, CDR1 is KGHSH and CDR2 is LQKENI. V was clipped by 3 bases and J by 0 bases; unmatched bases: 18. This CDR3 is built from 21 residues. The CDR3 sequence is CASSPLYRDRVGGGSYNEQFF. DNA of the CDR3: TGTGCCAGCTCACCTCTCTACCGGGACAGGGTTGGCGGGGGCTCCTACAATGAGCAGTTCTTC.

The chain combines TRBV3-1 with TRBJ2-3; no clear D gene. The V and J ends lost 1 base and 14 bases respectively, with 13 bases between them. Germline V gene data show CDR1 as LGHDT and CDR2 as YNNKEL (reference sequence). The CDR3 consists of 12 residues. CDR3 DNA: TGTGCCAGCAGCCAAGGGCAGGCAGTGTTGTATTTT. Its translation is CASSQGQAVLYF.